The 18 T cell receptor beta chains listed next were all sequenced from one sample in a study of CD8+ T cells in alopecia areata. Extracted RNA was reverse transcribed into cDNA, the sequencing template. Only in-frame clones appear in the TCRdb table, and some are missing; sequencing was by immunoSEQ multiplex PCR. Listed for the sample are under 350,000 clones, none seen a single time. CD4, CD8alpha, NKG2D, NKG2ACE and other markers guided sorting of pooled cutaneous lymph node cells. The material sequenced was CD4+ T cells sorted from a lymph node. The receptors come from a C3H/HeJ mouse with alopecia areata. The MHC haplotype of the strain is H2-k.

To note about this clone: Mouse germline and gene names are used. The CDR3 is cut off 4 residues early in the read; its end comes from the germline J gene. Different DNA sequences within this sample yield the same CDR3. The chain couples TRBV13-1 to TRBJ2-3; 8 nucleotides line up with TRBD2. Looked up from germline, CDR1 is NSHNY and CDR2 is SYGAGN. The ends lost 1 base at V and 0 bases at J; junction bases unmatched: 4. CDR3 length: 16 amino acids. CDR3 amino acids: CASSDPGGRSAETLYF. The sequenced part of the CDR3 DNA is TGTGCCAGCAGTGATCCGGGGGGGCGGAGTGCAGAA.

This clone was detected a few times. These gene names are mouse names. The sequenced CDR3 bases are TGTGCCTGGAGTCTAATGGGGGGG. Its protein is CAWSLMGG. The CDR3 in full is CAWSLMGGQLYF. The rearrangement uses TRBV31 and TRBJ2-2; D may be TRBD2 (5 bases). The observed sequence ends 4 residues before the CDR3 terminus, with the missing tail filled in from the germline J gene. The CDR3 loop spans 12 amino acids. Germline-derived CDR1 and CDR2 are GKSSPN and SITVG.

This clone showed up just a few times. Gene names are mouse gene names. Read coverage stops 4 residues before the CDR3 terminus; the germline J gene supplies the remainder. This chain joins TRBV19 and TRBJ1-1; D is perhaps TRBD1 (5 bases). This CDR3 contains 13 residues. The germline V gene encodes CDR1 FNHDT and CDR2 SITEND (reference sequence). The CDR3 loop is CASSIERGAEVFF. The DNA read from the CDR3 is TGTGCCAGCAGTATAGAGCGGGGGGCA.

As concerns this clone: The listed genes are named as in mouse. The read stops 4 residues short of the end of the CDR3; the missing end is completed from the germline J gene. J is TRBJ2-7 and V is TRBV13-1, with 7 bases matching TRBD1. The CDR3 is 16 amino acids. CDR1 and CDR2 from the germline V gene are NSHNY and SYGAGN. V lost 0 bases and J lost 0; bases outside the gene matches: 6. The part of the CDR3 DNA that was read is TGTGCCAGCAGTGATGCCCTGACAGGGAGCTCCTAT. Translated, it gives CASSDALTGSSY. The full-length CDR3 reads as CASSDALTGSSYEQYF.

With regard to this clone: Mouse germline and gene names are used. The CDR3 reads CTCRRTGDDEQYF. The covered CDR3 bases are TGCACCTGCAGGAGGACAGGGGACGAT. The V gene is TRBV1, the J gene TRBJ2-7; 9 bases are shared with TRBD1. The read ends 4 residues early relative to the CDR3; the germline J gene fills the gap. Germline values: CDR1 NSQYPW, CDR2 LRSPGD (reference sequence). This CDR3 has 13 residues.

This clone was seen more than once but under ten times. Gene and germline names: mouse. Read data end 4 residues before the CDR3 end; the end is taken from the germline J gene. This sequence joins TRBV1 and TRBJ2-1; 7 bases are shared with TRBD1. This CDR3 contains 14 residues. Germline V lookup: CDR1 NSQYPW, CDR2 LRSPGD (reference sequence). The CDR3 loop is CTCSAETGLAEQFF. CDR3 DNA, as far as it was read: TGCACCTGCAGTGCAGAGACAGGGCTGGCT.

With respect to this clone: Mouse gene names apply. From the germline J gene comes the end of the CDR3, since the read stops 4 residues before it. The same CDR3 can be traced to other DNA sequences in this sample. The chain has TRBV19 and TRBJ2-7; the match to TRBD2 covers 7 bases. Germline lookup yields CDR1 FNHDT and CDR2 SITEND (reference sequence). The CDR3 has 15 residues. The V gene end was trimmed by 2 bases and the J gene end by 0 bases; junction bases not matched to a gene: 5. This chain's CDR3 is CASSIGWGSSYEQYF. The sequenced part of the CDR3 DNA is TGTGCCAGCAGTATTGGCTGGGGGAGCTCCTAT.

Turning to this clone: Germline and genes here are mouse. The CDR3 end is not reached by the read, which stops 4 residues before it; the germline J gene fills it in. The genes are TRBV5 and TRBJ2-2; 9 bases are a match to TRBD2. The V segment lost 1 base and the J segment 0 bases; nucleotides outside the gene matches: 3. Germline CDR1 and CDR2: LGHNA and YNLKQL (reference sequence). This CDR3 has 17 amino acids. The DNA read from the CDR3 is TGTGCCAGCAGCCAAGGGGGACTGGGCTCAAACACCGGG. This encodes CASSQGGLGSNTG. The entire CDR3 is CASSQGGLGSNTGQLYF.

This clone was counted between two and nine times. Mouse names are used for the genes. The read finishes 4 residues shy of the CDR3 end, and the germline J gene is used to complete it. The V call is TRBV5, the J call TRBJ2-5, with TRBD2 matching 8 bases. The CDR3 is 15 residues long. The germline gives CDR1 LGHNA, CDR2 YNLKQL (reference sequence). The CDR3 sequence is CASSQEGGAPDTQYF. CDR3 DNA (partial): TGTGCCAGCAGCCAAGAAGGGGGGGCGCCGGAC.

With respect to this clone: All gene names here are mouse names. This CDR3 is CASSAGTGVDTQYF. The covered CDR3 bases are TGTGCTAGCAGTGCCGGGACAGGGGTAGAC. The chain combines TRBV29 with TRBJ2-5, with TRBD1 matching 10 bases. The read stops 4 residues short of the end of the CDR3; the missing end is completed from the germline J gene. Germline V gene data show CDR1 as MSHET and CDR2 as SYDVDS. This CDR3 is 14 amino acids long.

To note about this clone: The germline and genes are mouse ones. Sequencing ends 4 residues short of the CDR3 end; the germline J gene provides the rest. The chain has TRBV12-2 and TRBJ1-2, with D possibly being TRBD1 (5 bases). Germline V gene lookup returns CDR1 SGHLS and CDR2 HYDKME. The CDR3 loop spans 14 amino acids. The CDR3: CASFLQARPPDYTF. The DNA read from the CDR3 is TGTGCCAGCTTCCTACAGGCTCGCCCTCCC.

With respect to this clone: Mouse names are used for the genes. The read is 4 residues too short to cover the CDR3 end, so that end is filled in from the germline J gene. The chain recombines TRBV13-1 with TRBJ1-1, with 8 bases lining up with TRBD1. CDR1 and CDR2 (germline): NSHNY, SYGAGN. This CDR3 has 16 amino acids. The ends lost 2 bases at V and 1 base at J; junction bases unmatched: 7. This chain's CDR3 is CASSDPRTGTNTEVFF. CDR3 DNA, as far as it was read: TGTGCCAGCAGTGACCCTCGGACAGGGACGAACACA.

To note about this clone: Gene names refer to mouse genes. The read ends 4 residues before the CDR3 terminus; that terminus is restored from the germline J gene. The chain links TRBV17 to TRBJ2-5; 9 bases match TRBD1. Germline CDR1 MNHDT, CDR2 YYDKIL. CDR3 length equals 17 residues. The junction had 7 bases not matched to a gene; V was cut back by 2 bases and J by 1 base. The CDR3 region is CASSRLSRDRDQDTQYF. The part of the CDR3 DNA that was read is TGTGCTAGCAGTAGACTTTCCCGGGACAGGGACCAAGAC.

This clone occurred a few times. Gene names refer to mouse genes. Read coverage stops 4 residues before the CDR3 terminus; the germline J gene supplies the remainder. The chain recombines TRBV1 with TRBJ2-5; D perhaps matches TRBD1 (6 bases). Germline lookup yields CDR1 NSQYPW and CDR2 LRSPGD (reference sequence). The CDR3 is 14 amino acids. The sequenced part of the CDR3 DNA is TGCACCTGCAGTGCAGATCCAGGGGCGGAC. Amino acid sequence: CTCSADPGAD. The full CDR3 protein is CTCSADPGADTQYF. Filled out from reference TRBV1 and TRBJ2-5, the complete variable domain reads VTLLEQNPRWRLVPRGQAVNLRCILKNSQYPWMSWYQQDLQKQLQWLFTLRSPGDKEVKSLPGADYLATRVTDTELRLQVANMSQGRTLYCTCSADPGADTQYFGPGTRLLVL.

This clone was counted ten times or more. Mouse gene names and germline throughout. The sequenced fragment ends 4 residues before the CDR3 boundary, so the rest is inferred from the germline J gene. The gene calls are TRBV19 and TRBJ1-2; D is uncertain. Germline V gene lookup returns CDR1 FNHDT and CDR2 SITEND (reference sequence). The CDR3 has 12 residues. The ends were cut back, 3 bases at V and 4 bases at J, with 7 bases in the middle. The covered CDR3 bases are TGTGCCAGCAGTAAGTTGGGCTCC. It codes for CASSKLGS. The whole CDR3 reads CASSKLGSDYTF. The variable domain in full, with the rest retrieved from reference TRBV19 and TRBJ1-2, is GGIITQTPKFLIGQEGQKLTLKCQQNFNHDTMYWYRQDSGKGLRLIYYSITENDLQKGDLSEGYDASREKKSSFSLTVTSAQKNEMAVFLCASSKLGSDYTFGSGTRLLVI.

Regarding this clone: These gene names are mouse names. The CDR3 loop reads CTCSAGTGGPVYTGQLYF. Incomplete CDR3 DNA: TGCACCTGCAGTGCCGGGACTGGGGGGCCGGTTTACACCGGG. This chain uses TRBV1 with TRBJ2-2; 12 nucleotides line up with TRBD2. Sequencing ends 4 residues short of the CDR3 end; the germline J gene provides the rest. With V trimmed by 3 bases and J by 3 bases, 8 bases remained unmatched. Germline V gene lookup returns CDR1 NSQYPW and CDR2 LRSPGD (reference sequence). There are 18 residues in the CDR3.

In the case of this clone: The listed genes are named as in mouse. The DNA read from the CDR3 is TGTGCCAGCGGTGAAGGGACTGGGGGGACCGGG. It encodes CASGEGTGGTG. In full, the CDR3 is CASGEGTGGTGQLYF. The chain recombines TRBV13-2 with TRBJ2-2; the match to TRBD2 covers 12 bases. The read halts 4 residues ahead of the CDR3 end, with the missing end drawn from the germline J gene. The junction had 1 base not matched to a gene; V was cut back by 2 bases and J by 5 bases. Germline CDR1 NNHNN, CDR2 SYGAGS (reference sequence). The CDR3 length is 15 residues.

This clone appeared a few times. Mouse germline and gene names are used. The CDR3 end falls 4 residues outside the read, so it is completed with the germline J gene. The V call is TRBV5, the J call TRBJ2-1, with D possibly being TRBD1 (6 bases). CDR1 and CDR2 from the germline V gene are LGHNA and YNLKQL (reference sequence). The CDR3 consists of 12 residues. CDR3 DNA, as far as it was read: TGTGCCAGCAGCCATCAGGGGGCT. It codes for CASSHQGA. The CDR3 in its entirety is CASSHQGAEQFF.